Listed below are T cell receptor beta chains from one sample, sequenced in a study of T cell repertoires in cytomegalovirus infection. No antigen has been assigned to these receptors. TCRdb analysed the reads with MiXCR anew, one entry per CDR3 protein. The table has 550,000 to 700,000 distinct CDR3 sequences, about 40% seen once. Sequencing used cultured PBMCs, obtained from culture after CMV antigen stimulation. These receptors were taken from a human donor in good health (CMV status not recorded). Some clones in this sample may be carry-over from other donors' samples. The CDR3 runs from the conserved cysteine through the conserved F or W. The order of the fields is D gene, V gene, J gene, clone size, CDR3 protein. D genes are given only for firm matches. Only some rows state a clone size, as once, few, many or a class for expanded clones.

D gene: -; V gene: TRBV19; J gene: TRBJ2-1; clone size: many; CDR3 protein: CASSLDNEQFF
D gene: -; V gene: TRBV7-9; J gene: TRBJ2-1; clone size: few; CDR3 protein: CASSPQRSEQFF
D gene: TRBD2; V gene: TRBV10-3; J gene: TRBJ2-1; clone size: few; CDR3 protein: CAISVVSGRASPSVQYNEQFF
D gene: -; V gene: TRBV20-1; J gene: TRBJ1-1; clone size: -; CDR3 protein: CSARVGGSVNTEAFF
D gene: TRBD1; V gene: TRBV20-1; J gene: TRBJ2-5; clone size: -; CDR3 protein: CSALNPRGQEETQYF
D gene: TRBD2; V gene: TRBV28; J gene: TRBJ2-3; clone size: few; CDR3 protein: CASRTGGVGTDTQYF
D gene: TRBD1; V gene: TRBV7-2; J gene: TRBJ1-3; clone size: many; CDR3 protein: CASSPPRGRQGAGNTIYF
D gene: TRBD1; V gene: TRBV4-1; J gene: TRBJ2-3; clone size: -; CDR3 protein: CASSQGAGQGTDTQYF
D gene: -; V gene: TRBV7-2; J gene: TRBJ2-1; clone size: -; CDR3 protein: CASKDYNEQFF
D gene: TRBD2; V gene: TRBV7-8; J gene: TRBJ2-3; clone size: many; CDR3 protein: CASTTRLAGGPTDTQYF
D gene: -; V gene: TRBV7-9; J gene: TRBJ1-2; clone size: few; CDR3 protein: CASSLTPRVDGYTF
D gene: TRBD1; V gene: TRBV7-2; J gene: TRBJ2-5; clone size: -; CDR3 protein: CASSLRTGEEAQYF
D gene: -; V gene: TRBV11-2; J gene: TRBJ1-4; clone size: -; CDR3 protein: CASTLSRGNEKLFF
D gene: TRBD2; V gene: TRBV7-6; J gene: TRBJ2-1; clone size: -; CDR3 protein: CASSLLAGGSYNEQFF
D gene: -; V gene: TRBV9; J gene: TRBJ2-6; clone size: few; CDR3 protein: CASSPEGGDPSGANVLTF
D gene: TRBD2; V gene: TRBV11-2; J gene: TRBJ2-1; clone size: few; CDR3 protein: CASSLEMRGWRNEQFF
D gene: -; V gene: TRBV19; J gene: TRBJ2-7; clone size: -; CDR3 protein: CASSFTAGGSYEQYF
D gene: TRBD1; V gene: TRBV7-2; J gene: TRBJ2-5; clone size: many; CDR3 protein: CASSRDRGRETQYF
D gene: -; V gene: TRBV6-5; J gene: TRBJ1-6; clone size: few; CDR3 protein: CASSYPGRNSPLHF
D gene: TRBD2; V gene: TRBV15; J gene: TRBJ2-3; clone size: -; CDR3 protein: CATSRDYGGYTDTQYF
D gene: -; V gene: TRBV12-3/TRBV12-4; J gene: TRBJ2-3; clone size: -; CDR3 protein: CASTKRTRTDTQYF
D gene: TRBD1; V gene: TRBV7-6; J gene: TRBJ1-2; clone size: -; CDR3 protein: CASSRTGGDYGYTF
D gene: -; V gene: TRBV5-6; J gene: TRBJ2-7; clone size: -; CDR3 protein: CASSLEVGTYEQYF
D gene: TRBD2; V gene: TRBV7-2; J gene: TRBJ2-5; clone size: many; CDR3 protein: CASSQGLAGGQETQYF
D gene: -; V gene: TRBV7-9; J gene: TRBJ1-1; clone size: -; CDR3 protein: CASSLEGGGTEAFF
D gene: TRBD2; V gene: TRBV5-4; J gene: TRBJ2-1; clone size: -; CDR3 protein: CASSLWTSGPADEQFF
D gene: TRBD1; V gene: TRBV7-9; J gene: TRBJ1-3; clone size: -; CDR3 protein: CASSSGQGRSGNTIYF
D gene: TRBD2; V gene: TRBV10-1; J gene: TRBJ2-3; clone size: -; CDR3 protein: CASKPAGGSDTQYF
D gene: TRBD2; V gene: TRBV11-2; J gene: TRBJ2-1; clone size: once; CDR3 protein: CASTRESDFEQFF
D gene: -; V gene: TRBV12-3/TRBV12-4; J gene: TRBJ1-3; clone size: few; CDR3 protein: CASSPQGPGSGNTIYF
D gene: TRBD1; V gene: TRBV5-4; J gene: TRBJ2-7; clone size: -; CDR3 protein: CASSSARQGAYEQYF
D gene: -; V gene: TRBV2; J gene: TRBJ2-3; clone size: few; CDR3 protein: CASTRSTATSTDTQYF
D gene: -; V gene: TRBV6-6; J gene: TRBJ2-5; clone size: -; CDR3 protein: CASARLTQETQYF
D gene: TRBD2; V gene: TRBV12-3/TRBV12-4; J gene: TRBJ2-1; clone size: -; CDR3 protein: CASSPIAGEYNEQFF
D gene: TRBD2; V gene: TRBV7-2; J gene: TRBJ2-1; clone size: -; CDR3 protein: CASSLVGLAGYSYNEQFF
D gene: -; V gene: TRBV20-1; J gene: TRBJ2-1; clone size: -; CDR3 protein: CSARFGGRNYNEQFF
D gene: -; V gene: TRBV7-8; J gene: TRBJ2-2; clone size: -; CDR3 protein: CASSSKGGVNTGELFF
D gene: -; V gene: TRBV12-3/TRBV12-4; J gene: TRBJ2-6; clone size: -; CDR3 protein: CASSFTPMSVLTF
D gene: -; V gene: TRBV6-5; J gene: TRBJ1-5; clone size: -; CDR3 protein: CASSYAGRGQPQHF
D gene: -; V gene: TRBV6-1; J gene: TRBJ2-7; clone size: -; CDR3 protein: CASSEPGFSYEQYF
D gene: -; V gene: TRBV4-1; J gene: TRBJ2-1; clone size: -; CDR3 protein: CASSPNSGKTYNEQFF
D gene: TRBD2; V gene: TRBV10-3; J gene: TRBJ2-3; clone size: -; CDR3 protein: CAIYNGLAGGRGTDTQYF
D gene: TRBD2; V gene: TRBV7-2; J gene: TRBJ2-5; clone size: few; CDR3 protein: CASSLNQAGGGETQYF
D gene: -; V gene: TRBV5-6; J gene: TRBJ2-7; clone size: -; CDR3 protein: CASIQEGTYEQYF
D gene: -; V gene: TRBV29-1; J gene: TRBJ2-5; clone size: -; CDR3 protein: CSGFSGEETQYF
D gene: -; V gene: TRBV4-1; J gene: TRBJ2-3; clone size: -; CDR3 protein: CASSQADVSTDTQYF
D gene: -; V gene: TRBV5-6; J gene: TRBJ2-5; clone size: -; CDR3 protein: CASSLEGTGNQETQYF
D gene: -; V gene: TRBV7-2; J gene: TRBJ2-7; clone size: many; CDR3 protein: CASSLVGTGPYEQYF
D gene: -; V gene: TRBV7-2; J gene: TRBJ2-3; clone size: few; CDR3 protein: CASSLDLQSLTDTQYF
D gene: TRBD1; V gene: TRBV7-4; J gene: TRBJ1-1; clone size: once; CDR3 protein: CASSFPPQGADTEAFF
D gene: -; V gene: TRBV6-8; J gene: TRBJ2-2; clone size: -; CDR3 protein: CASSFHSENTGELFF
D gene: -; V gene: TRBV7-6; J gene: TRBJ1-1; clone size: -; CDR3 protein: CASSPGVKLIGTEAFF